One sample yielded the 29 T cell receptor beta chains listed below, sequenced in a study of T cell responses to AZD1222 COVID-19 vaccine. Clones were sequenced by immunoSEQ multiplex PCR, and TCRdb holds only the in-frame ones, with some missing. The sample has about 70,000 clones, approximately 90% seen once. Here the sequenced sample was peripheral blood, taken 28 days after the second dose of the MenACWY control vaccine. These receptors were obtained from an adult who received the MenACWY meningococcal vaccine as a control.

The chain is built from TRBV19 and TRBJ1-1; no reliable D call. The CDR3 is 14 amino acids. Germline CDR1 and CDR2: LNHDA and SQIVND (reference sequence). The V end was cut by 5 bases, the J end by 1 base, with 11 bases between. CDR3 nucleotides: TGTGCCAGTAGTCCCCGTCAGCCGAACACTGAAGCTTTCTTT. Protein sequence: CASSPRQPNTEAFF.

The rearrangement uses TRBV18 and TRBJ1-5, with 9 bases identical to TRBD1. V was clipped by 5 bases and J by 7 bases; unmatched bases: 9. The CDR3 sequence is 15 residues long. Germline assignment: CDR1 KGHSH and CDR2 LQKENI. This CDR3 is CASSERQGVGQPQHF. In DNA form, the CDR3 reads TGTGCCAGCTCAGAACGACAGGGGGTAGGGCAGCCCCAGCATTTT.

CDR3 in amino acids: CASSSHRLAGGPWTGELFF. CDR3 in DNA: TGTGCCAGCAGTTCCCACCGACTAGCGGGGGGGCCTTGGACCGGGGAGCTGTTTTTT. The rearrangement joins TRBV28 to TRBJ2-2, with TRBD2 matching 14 bases. The CDR3 covers 19 residues. V lost 4 bases, J lost 5 bases, and 12 bases stayed unmatched. Germline CDR1 reads MDHEN; CDR2 reads SYDVKM.

This chain joins TRBV5-1 and TRBJ2-7; D possibly corresponds to TRBD1 (6 bases). V dropped 0 bases and J dropped 5 bases, with 9 bases sitting between them. CDR1 and CDR2 from the germline V gene are SGHRS and YFSETQ. The CDR3 extends over 13 amino acids. The CDR3 DNA reads as TGCGCCAGCAGCTTGGTAAGGGGGAACGAGCAGTACTTC. This sequence encodes CASSLVRGNEQYF.

The count of this clone is one. The V gene is TRBV5-1, the J gene TRBJ2-1, with 9 bases fitting TRBD2. Trimming at V came to 0 bases and at J to 5 bases, leaving 3 bases not matched to a gene. Germline lookup yields CDR1 SGHRS and CDR2 YFSETQ. This CDR3 comprises 15 residues. CDR3 amino acids: CASSLGLAVNNEQFF. Written as DNA, the CDR3 is TGCGCCAGCAGCTTGGGACTAGCGGTCAACAATGAGCAGTTCTTC.

This sequence joins TRBV5-1 and TRBJ1-5, with 10 bases matching TRBD1. Germline trimming cut 4 bases from V and 10 bases from J; bases unmatched to any gene: 5. CDR3 size: 13 residues. Germline V gene lookup returns CDR1 SGHRS and CDR2 YFSETQ. The CDR3 coding sequence is TGCGCCAGCAGCCCTGGACAGGGGGAACCCCAGCATTTT. The encoded protein is CASSPGQGEPQHF.

Details on this clone: One end of the junction varies from germline; a read error may be responsible. The rearrangement joins TRBV19 to TRBJ2-7; D possibly corresponds to TRBD2 (5 bases). Germline V CDR1 and CDR2: LNHDA, SQIVND (reference sequence). The CDR3 sequence is 12 residues long. CDR3 sequence reads: CASSNTRGRTRF. As DNA, the CDR3 is TGTGCCAGTAGTAACACCAGAGGGAGAACAAGGTTC.

This clone has just a few counts. This sequence joins TRBV3-1 (or the pseudogene TRBV3-2) and TRBJ1-5, with D possibly matching TRBD1 (5 bases). Trimming removed 7 bases at V and 1 base at J, with 20 bases between. Germline CDR1 and CDR2: LGHDT and YNNKEL (reference sequence). This CDR3 has 17 residues. CDR3 in amino acids: CASTKGSGPGSNQPQHF. As DNA, the CDR3 is TGTGCCAGCACTAAGGGTTCGGGGCCGGGCAGCAATCAGCCCCAGCATTTT.

J is TRBJ1-2 and V is TRBV6-2 or TRBV6-3; the D is unclear. V lost 4 bases and J lost 2, with 17 bases in between. The CDR3 spans 16 residues. The germline V gene encodes CDR1 MNHEY and CDR2 SVGEGT. The CDR3 DNA sequence: TGTGCCAGCAGTTCACCCGTCGACTTTCCGAACTATGGCTACACCTTC. This codes for CASSSPVDFPNYGYTF.

V usage is TRBV29-1 and J usage is TRBJ2-7, with D perhaps matching TRBD1 (6 bases). Germline loops: CDR1 SQVTM, CDR2 ANQGSEA. Trimming removed 4 bases at V and 6 bases at J, with 16 bases between. CDR3 length: 13 residues. Here the CDR3 reads CSVGAFRGSEQYF. In DNA, the CDR3 is TGCAGCGTTGGAGCCTTCAGGGGCAGCGAGCAGTACTTC.

The J gene is TRBJ1-1, the V gene TRBV15; TRBD1 matches 7 bases. This CDR3 is 15 amino acids long. From germline, CDR1 is LNHNV and CDR2 YYDKDF (reference sequence). Unmatched junction bases numbered 12, after V lost 5 bases and J lost 6 bases. The CDR3 loop reads CATSGKGAWDAEAFF. The CDR3 DNA sequence: TGTGCCACCAGCGGAAAGGGGGCTTGGGATGCTGAAGCTTTCTTT.

The chain combines TRBV28 with TRBJ1-5; TRBD1 aligns across 7 bases. Unmatched junction bases numbered 7, after V lost 5 bases and J lost 0 bases. The CDR3 has 16 amino acids. Germline V gene lookup returns CDR1 MDHEN and CDR2 SYDVKM. CDR3 protein: CASSDAQGVSNQPQHF. CDR3 nucleotides: TGTGCCAGCAGTGACGCCCAGGGGGTTAGCAATCAGCCCCAGCATTTT.

The chain couples TRBV5-1 to TRBJ1-1; 9 bases line up with TRBD1. Looked up from germline, CDR1 is SGHRS and CDR2 is YFSETQ. There are 15 residues in the CDR3. The V and J ends lost 4 bases and 4 bases, in that order; junction bases with no gene match: 8. The CDR3: CASSPGQGAGTEAFF. The CDR3 nucleotides read TGCGCCAGCAGCCCGGGACAGGGCGCTGGCACTGAAGCTTTCTTT.

The chain recombines TRBV2 with TRBJ1-6; tentative D call: TRBD1 (5 bases). From germline, CDR1 is SNHLY and CDR2 FYNNEI. Trimming shortened V by 7 bases and J by 5 bases, and 18 bases separated the two germline ends. CDR3 length: 16 residues. The chain's CDR3 is CASTLRAGTNNSPLHF. In nucleotides, the CDR3 is TGTGCCAGCACTCTCCGTGCCGGGACTAATAATTCACCCCTCCACTTT.

The V and J genes are TRBV10-3 and TRBJ1-2; D might be TRBD1 (5 bases). Trimming stripped 0 bases from V and 4 bases from J, with 9 bases between. Germline V gene lookup returns CDR1 ENHRY and CDR2 SYGVKD. The CDR3 has 14 amino acids. This CDR3 is CAISESTVSYGYTF. CDR3 nucleotide sequence: TGTGCCATCAGTGAGTCGACAGTTTCCTATGGCTACACCTTC.

A single count supports this clone. The chain combines TRBV4-3 with TRBJ2-2; D assignment may be TRBD1 or TRBD2 (6 bases each). CDR3 length equals 15 residues. The V end was cut by 1 base, the J end by 7 bases, with 13 bases between. Germline V gene lookup returns CDR1 LGHNA and CDR2 YSLEER. The CDR3 DNA reads as TGCGCCAGCAGCCAAGTTTGGGGGGCTGGCGGGGAGCTGTTTTTT. Translated: CASSQVWGAGGELFF.

The chain has TRBV5-4 and TRBJ1-6; perhaps TRBD1 as D (5 bases). The CDR3 is made up of 15 amino acids. Germline lookup yields CDR1 SGHNT and CDR2 YYREEE (reference sequence). The V gene lost 0 bases and the J gene lost 5 bases, with 9 bases spanning the gap. CDR3 in DNA: TGTGCCAGCAGCTTGGGAGCAGGGCATAATTCACCCCTCCACTTT. It translates to CASSLGAGHNSPLHF.

The V gene is TRBV7-2, the J gene TRBJ2-7, with D tentatively TRBD1 (6 bases). The CDR3 is made up of 15 amino acids. Germline CDR1 reads SGHTA; CDR2 reads FQGNSA. The V end lost 2 bases, the J end lost 3 bases, and 14 bases lay between the germline ends. The CDR3 DNA is TGTGCCAGCAGCTTACGGGTCCCAGGGGACTACGAGCAGTACTTC. Its protein product is CASSLRVPGDYEQYF.

The chain carries TRBV5-5 and TRBJ1-5; TRBD1 might be the D (6 bases). Germline values: CDR1 SGHKS, CDR2 YYEKEE (reference sequence). This CDR3 is 15 amino acids long. Trimming pared 4 bases from V and 4 bases from J, leaving 15 bases between. The CDR3 sequence: CASSPRLGGNQPQHF. The CDR3 nucleotides are TGTGCCAGCAGCCCGAGGTTAGGGGGTAATCAGCCCCAGCATTTT. Full variable domain (rest looked up from reference TRBV5-5 and TRBJ1-5): DAGVTQSPTHLIKTRGQQVTLRCSPISGHKSVSWYQQVLGQGPQFIFQYYEKEERGRGNFPDRFSARQFPNYSSELNVNALLLGDSALYLCASSPRLGGNQPQHFGDGTRLSIL.

This CDR3 reads CASRELYEQYF. CDR3 nucleotides: TGTGCCAGCAGGGAATTGTACGAGCAGTACTTC. The chain recombines TRBV11-2 with TRBJ2-7; no reliable D call. This CDR3 contains 11 residues. Trimming took off 6 bases at V and 4 bases at J, with 7 bases between the two ends. Looked up from germline, CDR1 is SGHAT and CDR2 is FQNNGV.

This clone has a handful of counts. The CDR3 DNA reads as TGTGCCAGCAGCTTAGTGGGCACCGCCTACGAGCAGTACTTC. This encodes CASSLVGTAYEQYF. The chain is built from TRBV11-2 and TRBJ2-7; no clear D gene. Trimming stripped 1 base from V and 2 bases from J, with 9 bases between. Germline V gene sequence: CDR1 SGHAT, CDR2 FQNNGV. The CDR3 extends over 14 amino acids. The whole variable domain, filled in from reference TRBV11-2 and TRBJ2-7, reads EAGVAQSPRYKIIEKRQSVAFWCNPISGHATLYWYQQILGQGPKLLIQFQNNGVVDDSQLPKDRFSAERLKGVDSTLKIQPAKLEDSAVYLCASSLVGTAYEQYFGPGTRLTVT.

The genes are TRBV7-2 and TRBJ2-5; TRBD1 or TRBD2 may be the D gene (5 bases each). Trimming cost V 6 bases and J 5 bases, with 19 bases left between them. The CDR3 has 15 residues. CDR1 is SGHTA and CDR2 is FQGNSA in the germline V gene. The CDR3, as DNA: TGTGCCAGCAGACCACCGGGACCAGTGAGGGAGACCCAGTACTTC. Amino acids: CASRPPGPVRETQYF.

The rearrangement uses TRBV9 and TRBJ1-2, with TRBD1 matching over 7 bases. V was clipped by 3 bases and J by 3 bases; unmatched bases: 2. This CDR3 spans 13 amino acids. Per the germline V gene, CDR1 is SGDLS and CDR2 is YYNGEE. The CDR3 coding sequence is TGTGCCAGCAGCGACAGGGGAGACTATGGCTACACCTTC. It codes for CASSDRGDYGYTF.

The chain employs TRBV28 and TRBJ1-5, with 12 nucleotides matching TRBD1. The CDR3 runs 15 residues. Germline V gives CDR1 MDHEN, CDR2 SYDVKM. The J segment lost 9 bases and the V segment lost 4 bases, leaving 7 bases of the junction unmatched. CDR3 nucleotide sequence: TGTGCCAGCAGTTCCGGGACAGGGGGCGTCCGGCCCCAGCATTTT. It codes for CASSSGTGGVRPQHF.

The rearrangement uses TRBV28 and TRBJ1-5; D may be TRBD1 (6 bases). Germline CDR1 and CDR2: MDHEN and SYDVKM. This CDR3 region has 16 residues. The V end was cut by 5 bases, the J end by 4 bases, with 18 bases between. The CDR3 coding sequence is TGTGCCAGCAGTACTCACTCCGGGACACCTAATCAGCCCCAGCATTTT. It specifies CASSTHSGTPNQPQHF.

V usage is TRBV30 and J usage is TRBJ1-5; weak D call: TRBD1 (5 bases). The CDR3 is 13 residues long. V dropped 8 bases and J dropped 3 bases, with 14 bases sitting between them. From germline, CDR1 is GTSNPN and CDR2 SVGIG (reference sequence). The CDR3 nucleotides are TGTGCCACTCAGGCTGGGGCCAATCAGCCCCAGCATTTT. Its translation is CATQAGANQPQHF.

This rearrangement joins TRBV28 to TRBJ2-7; D is perhaps TRBD2 (6 bases). V was pared by 3 bases and J by 3 bases, with 12 bases between. This CDR3 is 14 amino acids long. Germline loops: CDR1 MDHEN, CDR2 SYDVKM. In DNA form, the CDR3 reads TGTGCCAGCAGTTTCACCCGGGACTTCTACGAGCAGTACTTC. The encoded protein is CASSFTRDFYEQYF. Full variable domain (remainder filled in from reference TRBV28 and TRBJ2-7): DVKVTQSSRYLVKRTGEKVFLECVQDMDHENMFWYRQDPGLGLRLIYFSYDVKMKEKGDIPEGYSVSREKKERFSLILESASTNQTSMYLCASSFTRDFYEQYFGPGTRLTVT.

J is TRBJ2-7 and V is TRBV7-2; TRBD2 agrees at 13 bases. Germline-derived CDR1 and CDR2 are SGHTA and FQGNSA. The CDR3 is 17 amino acids. J lost 0 bases, V lost 5 bases, and 7 bases had no gene match. The CDR3: CASSPSRTSGGSYEQYF. CDR3 in DNA: TGTGCCAGCAGCCCATCGAGGACTAGCGGGGGCTCCTACGAGCAGTACTTC.

The chain recombines TRBV5-1 with TRBJ1-1; D gene unclear. Germline lookup yields CDR1 SGHRS and CDR2 YFSETQ. V shed 0 bases and J shed 5 bases, with 14 bases lying between them. This CDR3 has 15 residues. Written as DNA, the CDR3 is TGCGCCAGCAGCTTGGCCCGAACCGGGTTGACTGAAGCTTTCTTT. Translated: CASSLARTGLTEAFF.